Detailed here is one TCR beta chain. Its antigen remains unidentified. The CDR3 contains 14 residues. CDR1 and CDR2 from the germline V gene are ENHRY and SYGVKD. V was pared by 6 bases and J by 3 bases, with 12 bases between. This entry belongs to a study of cytomegalovirus exposure and HLA in healthy donors. Study details: Early released data comprised around 80 million unique TCRs from HLA-typed donors. The study's findings and limits: An analysis that was carried out later associated 16,951 TCR beta sequences with HLA alleles at 0.05 false discovery rate.

PCR involved 60 Vbeta and 13 Jbeta primers. Sequencing was performed with immunoSEQ multiplex PCR; in TCRdb, only in-frame clones are kept and a portion is missing. This sample has 100,000 to 150,000 clones, with around 78% found just once. The origin of this receptor is a woman aged 45-60 years in good health and CMV-seronegative. The chain couples TRBV10-3 to TRBJ1-5; tentative D call: TRBD1 (6 bases). The sequenced sample consisted of PBMCs. CDR3 residues: CAISPGQINQPQHF. CDR3 DNA: TGTGCCATCAGCCCCGGACAGATCAATCAGCCCCAGCATTTT.